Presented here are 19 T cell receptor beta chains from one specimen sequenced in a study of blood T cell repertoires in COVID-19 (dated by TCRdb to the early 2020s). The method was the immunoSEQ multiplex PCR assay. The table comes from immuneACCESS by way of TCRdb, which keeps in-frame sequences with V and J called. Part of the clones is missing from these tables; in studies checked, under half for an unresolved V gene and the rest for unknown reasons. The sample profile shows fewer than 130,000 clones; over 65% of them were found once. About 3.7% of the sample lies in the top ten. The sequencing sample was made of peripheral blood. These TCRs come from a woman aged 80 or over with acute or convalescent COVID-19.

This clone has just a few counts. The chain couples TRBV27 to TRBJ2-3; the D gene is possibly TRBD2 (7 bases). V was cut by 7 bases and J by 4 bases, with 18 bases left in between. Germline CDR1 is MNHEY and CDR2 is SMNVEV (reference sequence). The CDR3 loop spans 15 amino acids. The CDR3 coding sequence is TGTGCCAGCAATCTACGTGGGAGGGGGGCAGATACGCAGTATTTT. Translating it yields CASNLRGRGADTQYF.

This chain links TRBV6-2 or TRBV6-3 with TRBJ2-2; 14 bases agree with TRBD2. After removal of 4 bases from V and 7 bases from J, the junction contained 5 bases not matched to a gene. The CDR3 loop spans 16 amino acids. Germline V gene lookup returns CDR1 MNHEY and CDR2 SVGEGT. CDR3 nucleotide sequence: TGTGCCAGCAGTTGGGGACTAGCGGGAGATAACGGGGAGCTGTTTTTT. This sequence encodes CASSWGLAGDNGELFF.

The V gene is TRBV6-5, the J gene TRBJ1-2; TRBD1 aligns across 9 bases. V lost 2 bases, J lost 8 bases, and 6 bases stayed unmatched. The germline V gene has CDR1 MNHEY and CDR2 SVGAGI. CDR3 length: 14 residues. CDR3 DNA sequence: TGTGCCAGCAGTTACCAGGACAGGGGCGGGGGCTACACCTTC. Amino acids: CASSYQDRGGGYTF.

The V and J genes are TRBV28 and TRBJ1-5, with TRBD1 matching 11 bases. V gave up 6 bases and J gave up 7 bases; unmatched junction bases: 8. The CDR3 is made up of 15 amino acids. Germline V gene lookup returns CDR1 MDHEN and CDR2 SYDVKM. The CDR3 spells CASRRTGGYHQPQHF. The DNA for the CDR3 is TGTGCCAGCAGACGGACAGGGGGCTATCACCAGCCCCAGCATTTT.

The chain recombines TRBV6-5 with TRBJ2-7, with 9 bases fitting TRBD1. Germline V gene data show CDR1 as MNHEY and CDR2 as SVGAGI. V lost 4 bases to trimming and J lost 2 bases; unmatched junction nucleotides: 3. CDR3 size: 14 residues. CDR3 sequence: CASSSGQGTYEQYF. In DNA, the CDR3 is TGTGCCAGCAGTTCCGGACAGGGGACCTACGAGCAGTACTTC.

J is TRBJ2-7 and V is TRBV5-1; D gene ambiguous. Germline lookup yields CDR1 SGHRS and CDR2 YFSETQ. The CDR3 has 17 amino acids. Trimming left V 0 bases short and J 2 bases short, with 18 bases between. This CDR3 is CASSLGYSRTATYEQYF. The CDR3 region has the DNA TGCGCCAGCAGCTTGGGTTACTCTCGAACAGCTACCTACGAGCAGTACTTC.

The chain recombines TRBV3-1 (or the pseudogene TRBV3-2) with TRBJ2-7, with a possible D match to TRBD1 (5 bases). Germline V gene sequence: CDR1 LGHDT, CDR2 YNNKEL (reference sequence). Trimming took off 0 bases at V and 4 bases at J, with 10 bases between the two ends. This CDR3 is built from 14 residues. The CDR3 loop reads CASSQDSTGYEQYF. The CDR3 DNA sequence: TGTGCCAGCAGCCAAGATAGCACAGGTTACGAGCAGTACTTC.

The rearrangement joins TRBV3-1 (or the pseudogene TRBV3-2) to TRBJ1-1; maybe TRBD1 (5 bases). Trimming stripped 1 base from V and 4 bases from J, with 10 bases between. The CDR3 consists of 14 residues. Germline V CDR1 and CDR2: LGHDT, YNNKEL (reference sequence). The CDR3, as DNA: TGTGCCAGCAGCCAAGCGGGGGGGGGCACTGAAGCTTTCTTT. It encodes CASSQAGGGTEAFF.

The CDR3 loop reads CASSPRGGGSTDTQYF. In nucleotides, the CDR3 is TGTGCCAGTAGTCCCCGGGGAGGCGGAAGCACAGATACGCAGTATTTT. The chain joins TRBV19 to TRBJ2-3; D possibly corresponds to TRBD2 (6 bases). Germline CDR1 LNHDA, CDR2 SQIVND (reference sequence). The CDR3 loop spans 16 amino acids. The V gene lost 5 bases and the J gene lost 0 bases, with 15 bases spanning the gap.

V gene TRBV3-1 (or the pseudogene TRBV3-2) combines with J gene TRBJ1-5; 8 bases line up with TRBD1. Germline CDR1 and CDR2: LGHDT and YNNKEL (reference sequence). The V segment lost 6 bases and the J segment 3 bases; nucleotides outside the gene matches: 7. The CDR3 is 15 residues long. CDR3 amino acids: CASSTTGGDNQPQHF. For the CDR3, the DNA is TGTGCCAGCAGTACTACAGGGGGGGACAATCAGCCCCAGCATTTT.

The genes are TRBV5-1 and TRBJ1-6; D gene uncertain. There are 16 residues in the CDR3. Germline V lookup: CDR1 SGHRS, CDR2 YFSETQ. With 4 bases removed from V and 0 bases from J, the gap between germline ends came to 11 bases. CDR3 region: CASSPQGSSYNSPLHF. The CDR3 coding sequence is TGCGCCAGCAGCCCCCAAGGGAGCTCCTATAATTCACCCCTCCACTTT.

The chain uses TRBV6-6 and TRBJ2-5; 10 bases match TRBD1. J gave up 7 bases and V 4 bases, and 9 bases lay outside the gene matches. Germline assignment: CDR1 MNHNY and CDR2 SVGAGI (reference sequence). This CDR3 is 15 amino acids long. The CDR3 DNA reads TGTGCCAGCAGTTCCGGGACAGGGGCGACAGGGACCCAGTACTTC. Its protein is CASSSGTGATGTQYF.

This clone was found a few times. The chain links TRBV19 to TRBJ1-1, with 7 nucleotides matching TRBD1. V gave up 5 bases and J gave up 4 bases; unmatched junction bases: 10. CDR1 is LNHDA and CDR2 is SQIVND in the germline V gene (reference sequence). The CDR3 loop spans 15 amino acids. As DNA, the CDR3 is TGTGCCAGTAGTGCCCGACAGGGATACCCCACTGAAGCTTTCTTT. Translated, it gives CASSARQGYPTEAFF.

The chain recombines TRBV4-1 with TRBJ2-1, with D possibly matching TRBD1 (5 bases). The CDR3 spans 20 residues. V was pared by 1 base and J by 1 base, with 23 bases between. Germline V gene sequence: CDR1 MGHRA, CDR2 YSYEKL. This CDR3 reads CASSQAWSPGAGMSYNEQFF. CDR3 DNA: TGCGCCAGCAGCCAAGCCTGGAGTCCGGGCGCAGGGATGTCCTACAATGAGCAGTTCTTC.

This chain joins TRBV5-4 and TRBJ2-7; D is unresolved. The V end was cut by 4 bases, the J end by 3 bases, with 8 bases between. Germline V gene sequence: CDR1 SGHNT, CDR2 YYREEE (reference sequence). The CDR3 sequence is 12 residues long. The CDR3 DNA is TGTGCCAGCAGCCCCGACAACTACGAGCAGTACTTC. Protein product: CASSPDNYEQYF.

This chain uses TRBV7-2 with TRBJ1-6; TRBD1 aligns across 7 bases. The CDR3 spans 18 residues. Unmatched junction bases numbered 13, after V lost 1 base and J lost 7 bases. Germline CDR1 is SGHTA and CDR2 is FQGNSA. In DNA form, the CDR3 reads TGTGCCAGCAGCTTAGTCGGCCCGACAGGGTCCGGCAATTCACCCCTCCACTTT. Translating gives CASSLVGPTGSGNSPLHF. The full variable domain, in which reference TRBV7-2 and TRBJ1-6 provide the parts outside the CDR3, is GAGVSQSPSNKVTEKGKDVELRCDPISGHTALYWYRQSLGQGLEFLIYFQGNSAPDKSGLPSDRFSAERTGGSVSTLTIQRTQQEDSAVYLCASSLVGPTGSGNSPLHFGNGTRLTVT.

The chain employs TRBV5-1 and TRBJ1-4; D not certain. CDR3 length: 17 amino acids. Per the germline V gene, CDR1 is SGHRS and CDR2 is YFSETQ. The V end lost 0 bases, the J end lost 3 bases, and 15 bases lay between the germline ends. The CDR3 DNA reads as TGCGCCAGCAGCTTGGACTTGAGGGCTGCATCTAATGAAAAACTGTTTTTT. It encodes CASSLDLRAASNEKLFF.

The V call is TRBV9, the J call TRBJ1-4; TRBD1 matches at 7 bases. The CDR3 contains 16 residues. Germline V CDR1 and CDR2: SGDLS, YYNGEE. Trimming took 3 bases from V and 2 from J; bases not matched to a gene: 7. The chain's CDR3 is CASSDQPGQTNEKLFF. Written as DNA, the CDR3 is TGTGCCAGCAGCGACCAACCGGGACAGACTAATGAAAAACTGTTTTTT.

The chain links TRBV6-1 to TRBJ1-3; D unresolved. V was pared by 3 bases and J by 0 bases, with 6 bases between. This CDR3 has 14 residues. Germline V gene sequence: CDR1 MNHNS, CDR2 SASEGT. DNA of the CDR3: TGTGCCAGCAGTGAGTTCCACTCTGGAAACACCATATATTTT. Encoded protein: CASSEFHSGNTIYF.